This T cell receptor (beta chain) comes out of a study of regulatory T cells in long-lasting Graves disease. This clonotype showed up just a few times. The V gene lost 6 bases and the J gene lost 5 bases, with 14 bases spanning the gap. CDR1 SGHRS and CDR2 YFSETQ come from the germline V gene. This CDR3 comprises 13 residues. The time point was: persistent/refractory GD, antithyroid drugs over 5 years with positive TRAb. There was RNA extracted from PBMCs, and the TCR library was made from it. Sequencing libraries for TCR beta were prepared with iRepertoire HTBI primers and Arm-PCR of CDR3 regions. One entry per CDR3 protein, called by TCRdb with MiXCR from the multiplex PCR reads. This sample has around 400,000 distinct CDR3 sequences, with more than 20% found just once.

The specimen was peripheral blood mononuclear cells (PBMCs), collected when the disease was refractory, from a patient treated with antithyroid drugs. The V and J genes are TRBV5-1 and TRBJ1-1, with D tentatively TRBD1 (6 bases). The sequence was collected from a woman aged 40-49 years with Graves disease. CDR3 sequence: CASTLGGATEAFF. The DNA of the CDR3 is TGCGCCAGCACACTGGGGGGCGCGACTGAAGCTTTCTTT.